This T cell receptor beta chain was captured by sequencing in a study of T-cell reconstitution after alpha-beta-depleted transplantation in children. Library preparation (for TCRbeta) was performed with unique molecular identifiers. TCRdb redid the calling of the PCR reads with MiXCR, one entry per CDR3 protein. The repertoire holds about 610,000 distinct CDR3 sequences, with 10% as singletons. Germline CDR1 is SGHTA and CDR2 is FQGNSA. The CDR3 has 15 amino acids. Trimming stripped 5 bases from V and 4 bases from J, with 15 bases between. Sample: PBMCs from the stem cell graft donor, taken from the stem cell graft. The receptor comes from a human donor who donated a stem cell graft to a child with acute myeloid leukemia. The genes are TRBV7-2 and TRBJ2-1, with a tentative D call TRBD1 (5 bases). CDR3 nucleotide sequence: TGTGCCAGCAGCACCCGACAGTTCCTTTACAATGAGCAGTTCTTC. It is translated as CASSTRQFLYNEQFF.